Listed below are T cell receptor beta chains from one sample, sequenced in a study of T-cell reconstitution after alpha-beta-depleted transplantation in children. MiXCR, applied by TCRdb to the PCR reads, yields one record per CDR3 protein. The sample consists of fewer than 550,000 distinct CDR3 sequences, 11% of them appearing once. The sequenced sample was PBMCs, mostly from graft donor cells, obtained 180 days after TCRalphabeta/CD19-depleted stem cell transplant. The receptors stem from a female patient aged 2-9 years who had a stem cell transplant for aplastic anemia, so the T cells may come from the graft donor. CDR3s leave out the opening cysteine and the closing phenylalanine or tryptophan.

V gene	J gene	CDR3 protein
TRBV20-1	TRBJ2-3	SAVPSGGARTDTQY
TRBV28	TRBJ2-1	TSSLLAVNEQF
TRBV12-3/TRBV12-4	TRBJ2-3	ASSEGPVTDTQY
TRBV5-1	TRBJ2-1	ASSLGQAPGEQF
TRBV30	TRBJ2-1	AWSVLAGRRGDEQF
TRBV20-1	TRBJ2-5	SASPRETQY
TRBV7-2	TRBJ1-1	ASSHGLSRGLTEAF
TRBV6-1	TRBJ2-5	ASDRTDRANLQETQY
TRBV29-1	TRBJ1-1	SDSGRTEAF
TRBV20-1	TRBJ2-5	SASQGAETQY